This T cell receptor beta chain is from a study of cytomegalovirus exposure and HLA in healthy donors (dated by TCRdb to the late 2010s). About the investigation overall: According to an earlier analysis of 587 of the donors, about 179 million T cells yielded 100 million or so unique TCR beta sequences and less than 300 Gb of sequence data. An early release covering roughly 600 HLA-typed donors comprised about 310 gigabases of sequencing data and tens of millions of unique TCR sequences. The genetic ancestry cluster associated with self-reported Caucasian donors included around 76% of the 300 to 400 genotyped donors. The study aimed to test whether signatures of past pathogen exposure could be identified by cataloging public T cell receptors. The study profiled the T cell repertoires of 500 to 800 subjects by immunosequencing and related them to cytomegalovirus serostatus. Along with the roughly 700-subject first cohort, a separate validation cohort of roughly 110 different subjects was used. The study combined high-throughput TCR immunosequencing, statistical association of individual TCRs with disease status, and machine learning to predict cytomegalovirus infection status. A later analysis re-examined previously published TCR beta repertoires from about 670 donors and added high-resolution HLA genotyping to investigate patterns of TCR occurrence. Rather than using new phenotypic data, the later analysis identified candidate immune exposures from TCR beta sequences and from how often those sequences occurred across donors. An earlier analysis of 587 of the donors applied high-throughput TCR beta sequencing to assess whether each TCR beta V gene segment acted as functional or pseudogenic. Donor age, sex, ethnicity and CMV serostatus were compiled alongside the repertoire data. In a later genetic analysis, genome-wide SNP genotypes for about 55% of the roughly 670 donors were used, and that subset was treated as a discovery cohort. Every discovery cohort repertoire had been produced on one sequencing platform. Both class I and class II loci were covered by HLA typing, at four-digit resolution. Typing coverage varied by locus: roughly 629-630 donors for A, B, C, DRB1 and DQB1; approximately 560 for DQA1; around 570 for DPA1; fewer than 480 for DPB1. Because of strong linkage in the cohort, five DR-DQ haplotypes were treated as single units for association and clustering. Among 398 genotyped donors of the cohort, an average of around 240,000 unique TCR beta nucleotide sequences were sequenced per donor, roughly a sixth of them non-productive.

The cohort was made up of roughly 670 healthy bone marrow donors. At the time of sampling, every cohort member was nominally healthy, though immune exposures that went unrecorded were likely present. The donor was CMV seronegative and was included in the group of about 350 seronegative cohort members. A peripheral blood sample was provided by each donor, and peripheral blood mononuclear cells were used for TCR beta sequencing. Genomic DNA was extracted from the blood cell samples with the Qiagen DNeasy Blood Extraction Kit. As concerns this clone: Its antigen is currently not known. Per-base qualities were not stored, and no clone one base away is much larger.

Paper-wide results and their limitations: In vitro tests confirmed that a few of the cytomegalovirus-associated TCR beta chains recognize cytomegalovirus antigens. In a later analysis, HLA-associated TCR beta chains were found to be more clonally expanded and to have lower generation probabilities than equally common non-associated chains. A cluster of highly shared sequence variants was judged likely to represent a technical artifact of the sequencing pipeline. In an earlier analysis of fewer than 750 of the donors, most TCR beta V segments were observed in productive rearrangements about 90% or about 30% of the time, broadly matching IMGT annotations. V-gene and J-gene trimming of TCR beta chains was associated with a missense DCLRE1C variant in a later genetic analysis, and the association was replicated in an independent cohort. In this cohort, only TCR beta chains were sequenced, and detectable features were limited by the absence of alpha or paired-chain data. A later analysis reported that several top co-occurrence clusters appeared linked to parvovirus B19, influenza, CMV and Epstein-Barr virus. In a later genetic analysis, fewer N-insertions in productive TCRs were reported among donors in an Asian-associated ancestry cluster than the roughly 700-donor mean. Assigning TCR associations to individual alleles was difficult when HLA alleles, especially DR and DQ, strongly co-occurred. The earlier analysis of a few hundred of the donors excluded approximately 15 rarely observed V segments, including chromosome 9 orphons, because counts were too low. A later analysis found that most CMV-associated TCR beta chains appeared HLA-restricted, with HLA associations seemingly driven largely by CMV exposure. Some IMGT-functional V segments, including TRBV6-2 and TRBV6-3, could not be told apart with the 87-base-pair reads, so those segments were excluded. Most TCR sequences were observed very rarely across donors, whereas some public TCRs were present in many individuals. A later analysis associated approximately 17,000 TCR beta sequences with specific HLA alleles at a false discovery rate of 0.05. Correlated functional status among segregating V segments might be attributable to linkage disequilibrium, but an unknown experimental factor could not be ruled out. The authors suggested that the approach could potentially be generalized to other disease states and immunological phenotypes. In both the original and validation cohorts, the classifier was reported to diagnose cytomegalovirus status with high specificity and sensitivity. A further reported finding was that TCR beta sequences accurately predicted the HLA-A and HLA-B alleles for most subjects in the first cohort. In a later analysis, the rate of TCR association differed among HLA loci, with DRB1 alleles having the most associated TCRs and HLA-C alleles having the fewest. The study gave a list of roughly 150 TCR beta chains associated with cytomegalovirus. CMV serostatus was the only immune exposure information available for the cohort. Roughly uniform sequencing depth across donors was assumed in presence/absence analyses, although this assumption may not hold. Because HLA typing was unavailable for some donors at each locus, only the typed subset was used in association tests.

Receptors were amplified or captured by the immunoSEQ multiplex PCR assay. For the multiplex PCR, a mixture combining 60 forward primers for TCR Vbeta segments and 13 reverse primers for TCR Jbeta segments was used. The CDR3 region of rearranged TCR beta genes was amplified from genomic DNA with a multiplex PCR assay. On the Illumina HiSeq System, the amplified TCR beta libraries were sequenced as 87-base-pair reads. In the paper's pipeline: A later analysis tallied roughly 78 million unique TCR beta chains across the 666 repertoires, and approximately 12 million of those chains were shared by two or more donors. Raw reads were error-corrected and collapsed into unique sequences with a nearest-neighbor algorithm that merged closely related sequences to remove PCR and sequencing errors. CDR3 sequences were aligned to IMGT reference sequences to assign V, D and J gene segments. For a sequence to be retained, a match of at least six nucleotides was required to both a V gene segment and a J gene segment. Rearrangements were called productive when the CDR3 lacked stop codons and stayed in frame with V and J; all others were non-productive. Following IMGT convention, CDR3 was defined as the stretch from the second conserved V-encoded cysteine up to the conserved J-encoded phenylalanine. The earlier analysis of approximately 500 of the donors excluded sequences that lacked an unambiguous match to a single V gene segment. In an earlier analysis of 587 of the donors, V segments were called functional above 56.7% productive rearrangements and were called segregating when the between-donor standard deviation exceeded 5%. A statistical classification framework was built to diagnose cytomegalovirus status from the catalog of TCR beta chain sequences. In a later analysis, V and J genes were assigned by comparing TCR nucleotide sequences against IMGT/GENE-DB human TR gene sequences. A later analysis assigned CDR3 sequences and most-parsimonious VDJ recombination scenarios with the TCRdist pipeline. In a later analysis, every TCR beta chain was defined by the combination of its CDR3 amino acid sequence and its V-gene family, and reads without a unique V-gene family were dropped. In a later analysis, around 600 highly shared, low-generation-probability nucleotide sequences were removed to address suspected cross-contamination and a sequencing artifact. A later analysis calculated a clonal expansion index for each public chain from normalized within-repertoire ranks of inferred template counts. In a later analysis, generation probabilities were computed with a VDJ recombination model fitted to out-of-frame rearrangements, and the resulting probabilities were checked against IGoR. In a later analysis, hypergeometric tests were used to score TCR-TCR, TCR-HLA and TCR-CMV co-occurrence, with a repertoire-size bias correction applied to TCR pairs. In a later analysis, false discovery rates were estimated by permuting HLA or CMV assignments 20 times. In a later analysis, co-occurring TCRs were grouped using DBSCAN, with TCRdist sequence similarity added in when clustering inside HLA-allele-positive subsets. Repertoires with fewer than 30,000 or more than 120,000 public chains were left out of co-occurrence clustering, as were a handful of repertoires with anomalous nucleotide sharing. TCRdb re-hosts the immuneACCESS table, in-frame sequences only. Its copies lack some clones; in the studies checked, an unresolved V gene accounts for under half of them, and the cause for the rest is not known. Clone size and V and J calls were adopted from that table, with D and trimming inferred from the DNA. The sample table contains some 60,000 clones; only one count was recorded for more than 70% of them. 1.4% to 1.5% of the sample is held by the ten biggest clonotypes.

Trimming removed 4 bases from V and 8 bases from J; the gene matches leave 7 bases unexplained. The CDR3 holds 14 amino acids from the cysteine to the phenylalanine. Only CDR3 DNA is held: 42 bases, read in frame from base 1. The germline V gene (reference sequence) yields SGHNT for CDR1 and YYREEE for CDR2. The sample was PBMCs. This chain joins TRBV5-4 to TRBJ1-2; 11 middle bases align to TRBD1. This receptor was identified in a man aged 18 to 29 in good health and CMV-seronegative. The DNA is as follows: TGTGCCAGCAGCGAAGGACAGGGGGCTTGGGGCTACACCTTC. It specifies CASSEGQGAWGYTF.